The TCR beta chain described here comes from a study of vaccination and CD4 T cells after COVID-19. Study information: Each convalescent patient was PCR positive for SARS-CoV-2 on nasal swab; 10 or so cases were mild and one severe.

Germline values: CDR1 SEHNR, CDR2 FQNEAQ (reference sequence). The V gene lost 5 bases and the J gene lost 3 bases, with 17 bases spanning the gap. The CDR3 totals 16 residues. Study findings and constraints: Only after vaccination were a median around 83% of convalescents' reactive clones seen.

This clonotype appeared a few times. Its cognate antigen is unknown. The Oncomine TCR Beta short-read assay generated sequence data from the DNA of cultured CD4+ T cells. Using its own MiXCR run on the PCR reads, TCRdb lists one record per CDR3 protein. The table lists tens of thousands of distinct CDR3 sequences, approximately 70% of them singletons. The sample's treatment: roughly 10-day PBMC culture with coronavirus spike peptide pools or control peptides (ViraFEST assay). Antigen-specific T cell expansion with peptide pools preceded TCR sequencing in the ViraFEST approach. What was sequenced was CD4+ T cells from blood, cultured in vitro. The origin of this receptor is a human donor who had recovered from COVID-19. The J gene is TRBJ2-1, the V gene TRBV7-9; D possibly corresponds to TRBD1 (6 bases). CDR3 nucleotide sequence: TGTGCCAGCAGCCGAGGGGTCGGGACAAGCTACAATGAGCAGTTCTTC. This gives the protein CASSRGVGTSYNEQFF.